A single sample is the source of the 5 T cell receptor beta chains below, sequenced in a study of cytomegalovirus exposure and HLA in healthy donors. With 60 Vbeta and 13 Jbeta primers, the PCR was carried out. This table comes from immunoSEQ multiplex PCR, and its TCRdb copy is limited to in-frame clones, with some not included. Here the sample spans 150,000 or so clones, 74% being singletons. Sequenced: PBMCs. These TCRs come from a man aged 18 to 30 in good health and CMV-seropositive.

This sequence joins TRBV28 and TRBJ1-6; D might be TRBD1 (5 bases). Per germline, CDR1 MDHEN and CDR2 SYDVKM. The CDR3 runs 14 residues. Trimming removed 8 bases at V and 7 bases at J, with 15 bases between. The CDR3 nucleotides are TGTGCCAGCGAGGAGGGCAGGGCGAATTCACCCCTCCACTTT. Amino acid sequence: CASEEGRANSPLHF.

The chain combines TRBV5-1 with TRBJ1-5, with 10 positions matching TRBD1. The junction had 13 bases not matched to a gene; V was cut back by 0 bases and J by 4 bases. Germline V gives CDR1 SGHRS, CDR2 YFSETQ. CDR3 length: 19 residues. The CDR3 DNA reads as TGCGCCAGCAGCTTGGAAGCGACAGGGGGCCGTGGGGCGAATCAGCCCCAGCATTTT. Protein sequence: CASSLEATGGRGANQPQHF.

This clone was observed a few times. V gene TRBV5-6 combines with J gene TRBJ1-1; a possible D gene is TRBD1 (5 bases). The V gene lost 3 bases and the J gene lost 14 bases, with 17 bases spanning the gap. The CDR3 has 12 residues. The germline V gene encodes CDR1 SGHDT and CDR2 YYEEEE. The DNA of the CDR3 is TGTGCCAGCAGCTGGAGGGACGGGGTCGGGTTCTTT. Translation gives CASSWRDGVGFF.

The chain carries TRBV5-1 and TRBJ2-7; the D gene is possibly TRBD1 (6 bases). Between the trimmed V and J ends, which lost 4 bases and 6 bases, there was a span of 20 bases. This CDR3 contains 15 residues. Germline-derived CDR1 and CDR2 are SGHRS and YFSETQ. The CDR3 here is CASSPDPGPGVEQYF. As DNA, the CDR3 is TGCGCCAGCAGCCCCGACCCGGGGCCAGGGGTCGAGCAGTACTTC.

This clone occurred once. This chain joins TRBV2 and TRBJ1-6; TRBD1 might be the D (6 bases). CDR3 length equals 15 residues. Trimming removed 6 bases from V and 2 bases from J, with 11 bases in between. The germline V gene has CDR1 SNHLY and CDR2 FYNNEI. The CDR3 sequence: CASSQQGPYNSPLHF. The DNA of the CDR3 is TGTGCCAGCAGCCAACAGGGCCCCTATAATTCACCCCTCCACTTT.